A single TCR beta chain is shown here with its context. The antigen remains unidentified. This entry comes from a study of cytomegalovirus exposure and HLA in healthy donors. Study conclusions and caveats: Later analysis identified 17,000 or so TCR beta sequences associated with HLA alleles, using a false discovery rate threshold of 0.05. A later analysis appeared to link common viral pathogens to several of the most significant clusters. For TCR beta chains, V- and J-gene trimming was later linked to a missense DCLRE1C variant. As a later analysis revealed, most CMV-associated TCR beta chains appeared HLA-restricted.

The CDR3 runs 16 residues. V dropped 1 base and J dropped 2 bases, with 15 bases sitting between them. The V gene's germline CDR1 is LGHNA and CDR2 YNFKEQ. The primer mix had 60 Vbeta and 13 Jbeta primers. Produced via immunoSEQ multiplex PCR; TCRdb's table is partial and in-frame only. The repertoire table contains about 60,000 clones. The chain employs TRBV4-2 and TRBJ2-7; D may be TRBD2 (5 bases). This sequence was found in a man aged 45-60 years in good health and CMV-seropositive. Sequenced material: PBMCs. The CDR3: CASSQAYGKQAYEQYF. The CDR3 nucleotides are TGTGCCAGCAGCCAAGCCTACGGGAAACAAGCCTACGAGCAGTACTTC.